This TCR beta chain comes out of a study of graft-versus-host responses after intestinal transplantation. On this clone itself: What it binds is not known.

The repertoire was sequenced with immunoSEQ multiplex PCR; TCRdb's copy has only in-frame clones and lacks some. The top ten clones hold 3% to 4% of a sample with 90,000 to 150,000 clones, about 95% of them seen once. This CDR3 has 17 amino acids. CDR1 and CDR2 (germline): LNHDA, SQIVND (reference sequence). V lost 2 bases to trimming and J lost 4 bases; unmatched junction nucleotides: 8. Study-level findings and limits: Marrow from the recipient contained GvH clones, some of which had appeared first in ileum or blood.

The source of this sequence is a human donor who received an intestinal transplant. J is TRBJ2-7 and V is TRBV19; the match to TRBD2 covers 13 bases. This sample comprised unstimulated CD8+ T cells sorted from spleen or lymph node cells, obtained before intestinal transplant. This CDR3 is CASSILLAGGPGYEQYF. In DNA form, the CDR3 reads TGTGCCAGTAGTATATTACTAGCGGGAGGGCCCGGATACGAGCAGTACTTC.